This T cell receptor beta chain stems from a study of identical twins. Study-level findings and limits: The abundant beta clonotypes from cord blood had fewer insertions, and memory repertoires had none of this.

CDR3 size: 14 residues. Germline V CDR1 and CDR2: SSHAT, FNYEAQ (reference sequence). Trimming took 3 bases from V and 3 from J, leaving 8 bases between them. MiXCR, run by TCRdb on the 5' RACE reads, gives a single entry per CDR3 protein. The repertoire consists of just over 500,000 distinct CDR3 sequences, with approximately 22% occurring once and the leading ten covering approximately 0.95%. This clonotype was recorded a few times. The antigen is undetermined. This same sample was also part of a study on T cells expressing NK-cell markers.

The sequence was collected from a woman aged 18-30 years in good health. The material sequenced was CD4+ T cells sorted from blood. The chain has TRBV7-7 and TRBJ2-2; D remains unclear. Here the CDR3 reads CASSFSRDTGELFF. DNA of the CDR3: TGTGCCAGCAGCTTTAGTAGAGACACCGGGGAGCTGTTTTTT.